Each of the 12 T cell receptor beta chains below was sequenced from the same sample in a study of cytomegalovirus exposure and HLA in healthy donors. Primers included in the PCR were 60 Vbeta and 13 Jbeta primers. The table came from immunoSEQ multiplex PCR; TCRdb's copy has only in-frame clones and leaves some out. Seen in this sample are about 41,000 clones; the ten most common clones hold 5% to 7.5%. The specimen sequenced was PBMCs. These receptors originate from a man between 25 and 39 years old in good health and CMV-seronegative.

The J gene is TRBJ2-1, the V gene TRBV5-1; the D gene is possibly TRBD1 (5 bases). Looked up from germline, CDR1 is SGHRS and CDR2 is YFSETQ. Trimming took 3 bases from V and 9 from J, leaving 19 bases between them. This CDR3 has 15 amino acids. The CDR3 loop reads CASSSLLKGRGEQFF. CDR3 DNA: TGCGCCAGCAGCTCCCTTCTTAAGGGGCGAGGTGAGCAGTTCTTC.

Comments on this clone: The germline gene is not matched at one end of the junction; a read error may be the cause. This chain joins TRBV6-5 and TRBJ1-2; TRBD1 matches at 9 bases. The V gene's germline CDR1 is MNHEY and CDR2 SVGAGI. The CDR3 is made up of 12 amino acids. CDR3 protein: CASRPGQGPAAF. CDR3 nucleotides: TGTGCCAGCAGACCCGGACAGGGGCCCGCAGCCTTC.

The DNA for the CDR3 is TGTGCCAGCAGCTTAGGCCGCGGGAGTAACAATGAGCAGTTCTTC. As protein: CASSLGRGSNNEQFF. V usage is TRBV7-9 and J usage is TRBJ2-1; TRBD2 matches at 7 bases. The CDR3 is 15 residues long. Trimming at V came to 1 base and at J to 5 bases, leaving 5 bases not matched to a gene. The germline gives CDR1 SEHNR, CDR2 FQNEAQ (reference sequence).

The CDR3 bases are TGTGCCAGCACTTGGAGCGGGATCACTGAGCAGTTCTTC. Residues: CASTWSGITEQFF. The genes are TRBV7-9 and TRBJ2-1; 7 bases map to TRBD2. CDR1 is SEHNR, CDR2 FQNEAQ, per germline (reference sequence). The CDR3 extends over 13 amino acids. J lost 9 bases, V lost 7 bases, and 9 bases had no gene match.

The chain employs TRBV4-3 and TRBJ1-3; D unclear. CDR1 is LGHNA and CDR2 is YSLEER in the germline V gene. Trimming took off 0 bases at V and 0 bases at J, with 9 bases between the two ends. The CDR3 is 16 amino acids. The CDR3 loop is CASSQDLAVSGNTIYF. The CDR3 nucleotides are TGCGCCAGCAGCCAAGATCTGGCGGTCTCTGGAAACACCATATATTTT.

The gene calls are TRBV27 and TRBJ2-2, with 10 bases matching TRBD1. This CDR3 spans 17 amino acids. V lost 0 bases to trimming and J lost 4 bases; unmatched junction nucleotides: 5. The germline V gene encodes CDR1 MNHEY and CDR2 SMNVEV (reference sequence). Here the CDR3 DNA reads TGTGCCAGCAGTTTATCTAGGGGACAGGGGCTCACCGGGGAGCTGTTTTTT. This codes for CASSLSRGQGLTGELFF.

The rearrangement joins TRBV30 to TRBJ2-5; 11 bases are shared with TRBD2. Matching the DNA end better, TRBJ2-7 makes the J call doubtful. Germline CDR1 GTSNPN, CDR2 SVGIG (reference sequence). The CDR3 is made up of 15 amino acids. In DNA form, the CDR3 reads TGTGCCTGGAGTGTCAGGACTAGCGGGTACTACGAGCAGTACTTC. It specifies CAWSVRTSGYYEQYF.

In DNA, the CDR3 is TGTGCCACCAGCAGGGACAGGGCTAACTATGGCTACACCTTC. Its translation: CATSRDRANYGYTF. The rearrangement links TRBV15 to TRBJ1-2, with 8 bases that match TRBD1. With V trimmed by 3 bases and J by 0 bases, 0 bases remained unmatched. This CDR3 comprises 14 residues. The V gene's germline CDR1 is LNHNV and CDR2 YYDKDF (reference sequence).

The chain couples TRBV6-1 to TRBJ1-2; maybe TRBD1 (5 bases). CDR3 size: 14 residues. V was shortened by 2 bases and J by 7 bases, with 14 bases between the two germline ends. Germline V gene lookup returns CDR1 MNHNS and CDR2 SASEGT. CDR3 DNA sequence: TGTGCCAGCAGTGAACTGGAAGGGGCTGTTGGCTACACCTTC. Translation: CASSELEGAVGYTF.

This chain joins TRBV7-2 and TRBJ1-4; 8 bases are a match to TRBD1. With V trimmed by 5 bases and J by 3 bases, 5 bases remained unmatched. The CDR3 covers 15 residues. Germline V gene data show CDR1 as SGHTA and CDR2 as FQGNSA. The CDR3 region has the DNA TGTGCCAGCAGCCCCCAGGGGGCACCTAATGAAAAACTGTTTTTT. Translation: CASSPQGAPNEKLFF. Looking up the rest from reference TRBV7-2 and TRBJ1-4 gives the full variable domain: GAGVSQSPSNKVTEKGKDVELRCDPISGHTALYWYRQSLGQGLEFLIYFQGNSAPDKSGLPSDRFSAERTGGSVSTLTIQRTQQEDSAVYLCASSPQGAPNEKLFFGSGTQLSVL.

On this clone: Germline is not matched at one junction end, which may reflect a read error. Within the sample, other DNA sequences also encode this same CDR3. The CDR3 nucleotides read TGTGCCAGCAGCTTCTCGACTGTTAACCTCAATTCACCCCTACACTTT. It translates to CASSFSTVNLNSPLHF. The chain recombines TRBV9 with TRBJ1-6; D gene unclear. The germline V gene has CDR1 SGDLS and CDR2 YYNGEE. CDR3 length: 16 residues.

This chain links TRBV5-1 with TRBJ2-7; D may be TRBD1 (5 bases). The CDR3 runs 12 residues. V was shortened by 4 bases and J by 2 bases, with 7 bases between the two germline ends. Germline V gene data show CDR1 as SGHRS and CDR2 as YFSETQ. CDR3 loop: CASSMDTYEQYF. The CDR3 nucleotides read TGCGCCAGCAGCATGGACACCTACGAGCAGTACTTC.